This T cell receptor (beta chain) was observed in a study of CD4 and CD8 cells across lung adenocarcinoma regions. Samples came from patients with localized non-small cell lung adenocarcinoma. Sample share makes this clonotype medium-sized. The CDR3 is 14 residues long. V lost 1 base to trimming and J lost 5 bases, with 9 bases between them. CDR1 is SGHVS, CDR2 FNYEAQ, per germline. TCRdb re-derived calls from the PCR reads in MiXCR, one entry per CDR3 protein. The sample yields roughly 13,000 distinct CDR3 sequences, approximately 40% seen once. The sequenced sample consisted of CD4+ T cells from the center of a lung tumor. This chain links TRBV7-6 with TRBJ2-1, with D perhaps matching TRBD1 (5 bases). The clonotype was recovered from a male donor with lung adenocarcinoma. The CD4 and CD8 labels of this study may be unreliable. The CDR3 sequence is CASSLGQSDNEQFF. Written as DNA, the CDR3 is TGTGCCAGCAGCTTAGGACAGTCTGACAATGAGCAGTTCTTC.